A single sample is the source of the 15 T cell receptor beta chains below, sequenced in a study of PD-L1 blockade in urothelial cancer. Time point noted: peripheral blood 6 weeks after treatment start. Only in-frame clones appear in the TCRdb table, and some are missing; sequencing was by immunoSEQ multiplex PCR. The sample has roughly 110,000 clones, under 95% seen once. Sequences were derived from PBMCs, sampled around atezolizumab (anti-PD-L1) treatment. Receptors were obtained from a man aged 55 to 70 with urothelial cancer.

This sequence joins TRBV11-3 and TRBJ2-7; weak D call: TRBD1 (6 bases). The CDR3 has 14 residues. V dropped 4 bases and J dropped 6 bases, with 16 bases sitting between them. Germline V lookup: CDR1 SGHNT, CDR2 YENEEA. Here the CDR3 reads CASSSQTGTGEQYF. In DNA form, the CDR3 reads TGTGCCAGCAGCTCCCAGACAGGAACGGGCGAGCAGTACTTC.

The CDR3 spells CASSLAGNTDTQYF. CDR3 coding DNA: TGTGCCAGTTCTCTAGCGGGGAACACAGATACGCAGTATTTT. V and J are TRBV18 and TRBJ2-3; 9 bases match TRBD2. CDR1 is KGHSH, CDR2 LQKENI, per germline. This CDR3 has 14 amino acids. V lost 9 bases and J lost 2; bases outside the gene matches: 6.

This rearrangement joins TRBV5-6 to TRBJ2-3; TRBD2 is a possible D gene (5 bases). V lost 2 bases to trimming and J lost 3 bases, with 13 bases between them. CDR1 SGHDT and CDR2 YYEEEE come from the germline V gene. This CDR3 has 15 amino acids. CDR3 loop: CASSFGPEGTDTQYF. As DNA, the CDR3 is TGTGCCAGCAGCTTCGGGCCCGAGGGAACAGATACGCAGTATTTT.

This chain links TRBV5-4 with TRBJ2-7; TRBD1 aligns across 7 bases. V lost 4 bases, J lost 2 bases, and 9 bases stayed unmatched. CDR3 length: 15 residues. Germline assignment: CDR1 SGHNT and CDR2 YYREEE (reference sequence). CDR3 in amino acids: CASSPGQSLTYEQYF. CDR3 bases: TGTGCCAGCAGCCCGGGACAGAGCTTGACCTACGAGCAGTACTTC. Supplemented by reference TRBV5-4 and TRBJ2-7, the full variable domain reads ETGVTQSPTHLIKTRGQQVTLRCSSQSGHNTVSWYQQALGQGPQFIFQYYREEENGRGNFPPRFSGLQFPNYSSELNVNALELDDSALYLCASSPGQSLTYEQYFGPGTRLTVT.

This clone was seen once. This chain connects TRBV19 to TRBJ1-5; no reliable D call. Germline V gives CDR1 LNHDA, CDR2 SQIVND (reference sequence). The CDR3 sequence is 14 residues long. V was shortened by 5 bases and J by 0 bases, with 8 bases between the two germline ends. CDR3 coding DNA: TGTGCCAGTAGTGTACAGAATAGCAATCAGCCCCAGCATTTT. It is translated as CASSVQNSNQPQHF.

V and J are TRBV2 and TRBJ2-3, with TRBD1 matching over 7 bases. The CDR3 length is 14 residues. J gave up 0 bases and V 10 bases, and 7 bases lay outside the gene matches. Germline CDR1 and CDR2: SNHLY and FYNNEI. The CDR3 DNA reads as TGTGCCATAAACCAGGGACAGAGCACAGATACGCAGTATTTT. Encoded protein: CAINQGQSTDTQYF.

The chain recombines TRBV18 with TRBJ2-5; D perhaps matches TRBD1 (5 bases). Trimming took 1 base from V and 4 from J, leaving 10 bases between them. The germline gives CDR1 KGHSH, CDR2 LQKENI. The length of the CDR3 is 14 residues. The CDR3 nucleotides read TGTGCCAGCTCACCACAGGTGGGGCGAGAGACCCAGTACTTC. This codes for CASSPQVGRETQYF. Supplemented by reference TRBV18 and TRBJ2-5, the full variable domain reads NAGVMQNPRHLVRRRGQEARLRCSPMKGHSHVYWYRQLPEEGLKFMVYLQKENIIDESGMPKERFSAEFPKEGPSILRIQQVVRGDSAAYFCASSPQVGRETQYFGPGTRLLVL.

The chain employs TRBV19 and TRBJ1-2, with D possibly TRBD1 on 5 matching bases. Between the trimmed V and J ends, which lost 7 bases and 4 bases, there was a span of 19 bases. Per germline, CDR1 LNHDA and CDR2 SQIVND (reference sequence). This CDR3 is 15 amino acids long. The CDR3 here is CASTRVRQSGYGYTF. In DNA, the CDR3 is TGTGCCAGTACCAGGGTCCGGCAGTCAGGCTATGGCTACACCTTC.

Only a few counts were recorded for this clone. This chain uses TRBV5-1 with TRBJ1-1, with 8 bases that match TRBD1. V was pared by 4 bases and J by 3 bases, with 5 bases of the junction left unmatched. The germline gives CDR1 SGHRS, CDR2 YFSETQ. There are 14 residues in the CDR3. The DNA of the CDR3 is TGCGCCAGCAGCAACGGACAGGGCGACACTGAAGCTTTCTTT. Translation gives CASSNGQGDTEAFF.

The chain links TRBV25-1 to TRBJ1-3; D is possibly TRBD1 (6 bases). Trimming cost V 8 bases and J 4 bases, with 12 bases left between them. Germline CDR1 and CDR2: MGHDK and SYGVNS. The CDR3 covers 13 residues. CDR3 sequence: CASAVTGGNTIYF. The CDR3 DNA follows: TGTGCCAGCGCCGTTACAGGGGGAAACACCATATATTTT.

This clone was seen a single time. The chain is built from TRBV7-3 and TRBJ2-3; maybe TRBD2 (6 bases). Trimming pared 2 bases from V and 0 bases from J, leaving 9 bases between. Germline V gene data show CDR1 as SGHTA and CDR2 as FQGTGA. The CDR3 loop spans 15 amino acids. The CDR3 sequence is CASSLVGGSTDTQYF. The CDR3 coding sequence is TGTGCCAGCAGCTTAGTCGGGGGAAGCACAGATACGCAGTATTTT.

The chain links TRBV4-3 to TRBJ2-7, with 8 bases lining up with TRBD1. Germline V gene lookup returns CDR1 LGHNA and CDR2 YSLEER. This CDR3 has 17 amino acids. V shed 0 bases and J 3 bases; nucleotides not matched to a gene: 10. The CDR3 reads CASSQEKADRAGYEQYF. The CDR3, as DNA: TGCGCCAGCAGCCAAGAGAAAGCGGACAGGGCAGGCTACGAGCAGTACTTC.

The CDR3 sequence is CASSLASSGGAYEQYF. CDR3 in DNA: TGTGCCAGCAGCTTAGCGTCTAGCGGGGGGGCTTACGAGCAGTACTTC. This chain links TRBV11-1 with TRBJ2-7; 12 bases align to TRBD2. V was clipped by 0 bases and J by 4 bases; unmatched bases: 4. The germline CDR1 and CDR2 sequences are SGHAT and FQDESV (reference sequence). The CDR3 has 16 amino acids.

The chain links TRBV9 to TRBJ1-1; no clear D. With 3 bases removed from V and 5 bases from J, the gap between germline ends came to 17 bases. This CDR3 is 15 amino acids long. CDR1 SGDLS and CDR2 YYNGEE come from the germline V gene. CDR3 region: CASSAGFGLGTEAFF. DNA for the CDR3: TGTGCCAGCAGCGCGGGGTTCGGCCTTGGTACTGAAGCTTTCTTT.

The rearrangement uses TRBV9 and TRBJ2-5; D is possibly TRBD2 (5 bases). In germline, CDR1 is SGDLS, CDR2 YYNGEE. Trimming removed 0 bases from V and 2 bases from J, with 11 bases in between. The CDR3 spans 15 residues. The CDR3 is CASSVAAAVQETQYF. CDR3 sequence (DNA): TGTGCCAGCAGCGTAGCAGCGGCAGTTCAAGAGACCCAGTACTTC.